Included here is one T cell receptor (beta chain) sequence, with context. This record belongs to a study of blood T cell repertoires in COVID-19. Study-wide context: The United States, Italy and Spain supplied acute and convalescent COVID-19 samples. PBMCs, B-cell-depleted T cells, or T cells were the source of the cDNA or gDNA that made up the material.

The CDR3 runs to 18 residues. V shed 5 bases, J shed 0 bases, and the junction held 13 bases outside the gene matches. Germline assignment: CDR1 MNHEY and CDR2 SMNVEV (reference sequence). Per the original data handling: Amplifying reference gene primers gave estimates of nucleated cell counts. The data were produced by immunoSEQ multiplex PCR, yet TCRdb's version contains in-frame clones alone and is incomplete. The V and J calls and clone size are taken from that table; D and trimming were inferred from the DNA. Counted here are more than 150,000 clones, around 85% occurring once; the ten biggest clones make up about 2%.

The sequence was obtained from a man between 65 and 80 years old with active or convalescent COVID-19. The rearrangement joins TRBV27 to TRBJ1-5; 7 nucleotides match TRBD1. Sequenced input: peripheral blood. The CDR3 loop reads CASSHRGKKGGSNQPQHF. The CDR3 DNA reads as TGTGCCAGCAGTCACAGGGGAAAGAAAGGCGGTAGCAATCAGCCCCAGCATTTT.